This TCR beta chain was identified during a study of T cell responses to AZD1222 COVID-19 vaccine. Study findings and constraints: Sampling that yielded the repertoires occurred only after the peak T cell response.

The CDR3 covers 15 residues. Germline V gives CDR1 MNHEY, CDR2 SVGAGI. V lost 2 bases and J lost 3; bases outside the gene matches: 5. Points on this clone: Its specificity is unknown.

Sequenced by immunoSEQ multiplex PCR; TCRdb stores in-frame clones only, minus some. The sample yields 90,000 to 100,000 clones, 70% to 85% seen once. The receptor was derived from an adult who received the AZD1222 COVID-19 vaccine. The sequenced sample was peripheral blood, obtained 28 days after the second AZD1222 dose. The chain carries TRBV6-5 and TRBJ2-7, with 9 nucleotides matching TRBD1. The chain's CDR3 is CASSYGGQGLYEQYF. The CDR3 DNA follows: TGTGCCAGCAGTTACGGCGGACAGGGGCTCTACGAGCAGTACTTC.